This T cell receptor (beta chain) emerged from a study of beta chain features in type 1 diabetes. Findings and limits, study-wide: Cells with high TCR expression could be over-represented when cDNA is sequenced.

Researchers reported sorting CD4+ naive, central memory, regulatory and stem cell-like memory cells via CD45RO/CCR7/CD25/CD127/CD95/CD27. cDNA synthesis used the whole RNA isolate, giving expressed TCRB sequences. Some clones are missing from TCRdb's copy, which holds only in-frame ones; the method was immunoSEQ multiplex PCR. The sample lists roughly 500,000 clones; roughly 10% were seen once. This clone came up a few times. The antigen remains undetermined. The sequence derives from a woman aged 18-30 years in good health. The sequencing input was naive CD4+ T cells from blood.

The DNA of the CDR3 is TGCGCCAGCAGCCGCGGGACTAGCGGGTCCTACAATGAGCAGTTCTTC. Translating gives CASSRGTSGSYNEQFF. This chain links TRBV5-1 with TRBJ2-1; 12 bases are a match to TRBD2. CDR3 length: 16 residues. Trimming at V came to 4 bases and at J to 1 base, leaving 3 bases not matched to a gene. Per the germline V gene, CDR1 is SGHRS and CDR2 is YFSETQ.